These 29 T cell receptor beta chains were sequenced from one sample in a study of T cells in Graves' hyperthyroidism and ophthalmopathy. RNA transcripts served as the template for amplifying TCR beta CDR3 regions. HTBI primers drove first-round RT-PCR of the TCR CDR3. TCRdb reprocessed the multiplex PCR reads via MiXCR and lists one record per CDR3 protein. This table holds hundreds of thousands of distinct CDR3 sequences, roughly 45% found once. Specimen: peripheral blood or thyroid tissue (not recorded which). The receptor source for this set is an adult man with Graves' disease, either hyperthyroidism or ophthalmopathy (not recorded which).

This clonotype was detected only a few times. The CDR3: CASSVIGEIRRTEAFF. The CDR3 coding sequence is TGTGCCAGCAGTGTTATTGGGGAGATCCGGAGGACTGAAGCTTTCTTT. The genes are TRBV12-3 or TRBV12-4 and TRBJ1-1, with D uncertain. Trimming removed 5 bases from V and 5 bases from J, with 21 bases in between. The CDR3 is 16 amino acids.

The V call is TRBV10-3, the J call TRBJ1-1; the D gene is possibly TRBD1 (5 bases). The CDR3 sequence is 13 residues long. Germline lookup yields CDR1 ENHRY and CDR2 SYGVKD. Trimming took 6 bases from V and 1 from J, leaving 9 bases between them. The CDR3 region is CAISLQENTEAFF. Written as DNA, the CDR3 is TGTGCCATCAGCCTACAGGAGAACACTGAAGCTTTCTTT.

There are a few counts of this clonotype. The chain is built from TRBV7-9 and TRBJ1-2, with D hard to call. This CDR3 has 12 amino acids. Trimming took 0 bases from V and 8 from J, leaving 7 bases between them. Germline V CDR1 and CDR2: SEHNR, FQNEAQ (reference sequence). CDR3 in DNA: TGTGCCAGCAGCTTAGCCGGGCCCGGCTACACCTTC. The encoded protein is CASSLAGPGYTF.

The chain couples TRBV12-3 or TRBV12-4 to TRBJ1-2; D is undetermined. Trimming cost V 5 bases and J 5 bases, with 15 bases left between them. CDR3 length: 14 amino acids. This chain's CDR3 is CASSLVSSRYGYTF. The CDR3 DNA reads as TGTGCCAGCAGTCTAGTTTCTTCACGGTATGGCTACACCTTC.

This clonotype was detected a few times. The junction does not match germline at one end; this may be a read error. The CDR3 region is CASSEAGGWETQYF. Written as DNA, the CDR3 is TGTGCCAGCAGTGAAGCTGGAGGCTGGGAGACCCAGTACTTC. The V gene is TRBV10-3, the J gene TRBJ2-5; weak D call: TRBD2 (5 bases). The germline gives CDR1 ENHRY, CDR2 SYGVKD. The CDR3 runs to 14 residues.

The V call is TRBV2, the J call TRBJ2-7; no definite D call. Germline-derived CDR1 and CDR2 are SNHLY and FYNNEI. The CDR3 length is 12 residues. V was pared by 6 bases and J by 2 bases, with 8 bases between. The CDR3 loop is CASRARTYEQYF. CDR3 in DNA: TGTGCCAGCAGGGCAAGGACCTACGAGCAGTACTTC.

The V call is TRBV7-9, the J call TRBJ2-7, with TRBD2 identical over 9 bases. Germline-derived CDR1 and CDR2 are SEHNR and FQNEAQ (reference sequence). This CDR3 region has 17 residues. J lost 3 bases, V lost 3 bases, and 12 bases had no gene match. CDR3 nucleotide sequence: TGTGCCAGCAGCTTCCGACAGCCGGGACTAGCCCGCTACGAGCAGTACTTC. Its protein product is CASSFRQPGLARYEQYF. Looking up the rest from reference TRBV7-9 and TRBJ2-7 gives the full variable domain: DTGVSQNPRHKITKRGQNVTFRCDPISEHNRLYWYRQTLGQGPEFLTYFQNEAQLEKSRLLSDRFSAERPKGSFSTLEIQRTEQGDSAMYLCASSFRQPGLARYEQYFGPGTRLTVT.

The V call is TRBV10-3, the J call TRBJ1-5; TRBD1 aligns across 12 bases. J was trimmed by 7 bases and V by 6 bases; bases with no gene match: 10. This CDR3 has 16 amino acids. Germline lookup yields CDR1 ENHRY and CDR2 SYGVKD. CDR3 in amino acids: CAISAPGQGAGQPQHF. The CDR3 DNA reads as TGTGCCATCAGCGCGCCGGGACAGGGGGCAGGACAGCCCCAGCATTTT.

This clonotype showed up just a few times. V is TRBV29-1 and J is TRBJ2-7, with 7 bases fitting TRBD1. This CDR3 region has 13 residues. The junction had 6 bases not matched to a gene; V was cut back by 7 bases and J by 0 bases. Germline V gene data show CDR1 as SQVTM and CDR2 as ANQGSEA. CDR3 nucleotides: TGCAGCGCTTTACAGGGGTCCTCCTACGAGCAGTACTTC. Translating it yields CSALQGSSYEQYF.

V and J are TRBV5-6 and TRBJ1-5, with 10 bases aligning to TRBD1. Germline CDR1 SGHDT, CDR2 YYEEEE. This CDR3 has 16 amino acids. Trimming cost V 4 bases and J 2 bases; bases outside gene matches: 6. The CDR3 coding sequence is TGTGCCAGCAGCCCAAGGACAGGGGGAGGCAATCAGCCCCAGCATTTT. Amino acids: CASSPRTGGGNQPQHF.

As for this clonotype: This may be a read error, as it is one base from a much larger clone. The gene calls are TRBV7-9 and TRBJ1-1; a weak D match, TRBD1 (6 bases). The CDR3 is 15 amino acids. Germline V CDR1 and CDR2: SEHNR, FQNEAQ (reference sequence). The CDR3 is CTSSRGGPVNTEAFF. The CDR3 bases are TGTACCAGCAGCAGGGGCGGCCCAGTGAACACTGAAGCTTTCTTT.

This clonotype was observed a handful of times. The chain employs TRBV29-1 and TRBJ1-1; D gene uncertain. The CDR3 is 13 amino acids. Germline assignment: CDR1 SQVTM and CDR2 ANQGSEA. V was shortened by 4 bases and J by 6 bases, with 15 bases between the two germline ends. This CDR3 is CSVAYKPDPEAFF. The CDR3 bases are TGCAGCGTTGCCTACAAACCCGACCCTGAAGCTTTCTTT.

The gene calls are TRBV20-1 and TRBJ1-5, with D uncertain. CDR1 and CDR2 (germline): DFQATT, SNEGSKA (reference sequence). The V and J ends lost 3 bases and 1 base respectively, with 16 bases between them. This CDR3 is built from 16 residues. The DNA for the CDR3 is TGCAGTGCTAGTTCCCCCGGGCGGGAGAGCAATCAGCCCCAGCATTTT. This gives the protein CSASSPGRESNQPQHF.

The chain is built from TRBV7-2 and TRBJ2-5; the match to TRBD1 covers 10 bases. Germline V CDR1 and CDR2: SGHTA, FQGNSA. The ends lost 2 bases at V and 4 bases at J; junction bases unmatched: 4. This CDR3 region has 15 residues. The CDR3 DNA reads as TGTGCCAGCAGCTTACCGACAGGGGGCCGAGAGACCCAGTACTTC. Translated: CASSLPTGGRETQYF. The full variable domain, rest sourced from reference TRBV7-2 and TRBJ2-5, is GAGVSQSPSNKVTEKGKDVELRCDPISGHTALYWYRQSLGQGLEFLIYFQGNSAPDKSGLPSDRFSAERTGGSVSTLTIQRTQQEDSAVYLCASSLPTGGRETQYFGPGTRLLVL.

The chain couples TRBV5-1 to TRBJ2-7, with TRBD2 as a possible D gene (6 bases). The V end lost 4 bases, the J end lost 2 bases, and 13 bases lay between the germline ends. The CDR3 length is 14 residues. Germline V gene sequence: CDR1 SGHRS, CDR2 YFSETQ. CDR3 loop: CASSRERVPYEQYF. The CDR3 DNA reads TGCGCCAGCAGCCGAGAGCGGGTTCCCTACGAGCAGTACTTC.

The chain employs TRBV24-1 and TRBJ2-5; D is ambiguous. V was pared by 9 bases and J by 1 base, with 8 bases between. Germline CDR1 reads KGHDR; CDR2 reads SFDVKD. The CDR3 runs 12 residues. This chain's CDR3 is CATALTQETQYF. The CDR3 DNA reads as TGTGCCACCGCACTTACCCAAGAGACCCAGTACTTC.

This clonotype was counted ten times or more. The chain uses TRBV10-3 and TRBJ2-7, with TRBD2 as a possible D gene (5 bases). The CDR3 runs to 14 residues. V lost 9 bases, J lost 0 bases, and 15 bases lay in between. Germline CDR1 ENHRY, CDR2 SYGVKD. The CDR3 here is CAMGSTESSYEQYF. CDR3 sequence (DNA): TGTGCCATGGGGAGTACCGAGAGCTCCTACGAGCAGTACTTC.

A note on this clonotype: Germline and junction disagree at one end, which may indicate a read error. The chain joins TRBV7-9 to TRBJ1-2; the D gene is possibly TRBD1 (5 bases). This CDR3 is 14 amino acids long. Looked up from germline, CDR1 is SEHNR and CDR2 is FQNEAQ (reference sequence). This CDR3 reads CASSLPGQLYGCTF. The CDR3 DNA is TGTGCCAGCAGCTTACCAGGGCAGCTCTATGGCTGCACCTTC.

To note about this clonotype: One junction end disagrees with the germline gene, perhaps due to a read error. V and J are TRBV10-3 and TRBJ1-6; D gene uncertain. From germline, CDR1 is ENHRY and CDR2 SYGVKD. This CDR3 has 13 amino acids. The CDR3 spells CATSEHSNSPLHF. CDR3 DNA sequence: TGTGCCACCAGTGAGCACAGTAATTCACCCCTCCACTTT.

This clonotype was counted many times. J is TRBJ2-7 and V is TRBV24-1; 9 bases are a match to TRBD1. CDR3 length: 12 amino acids. The germline V gene encodes CDR1 KGHDR and CDR2 SFDVKD. After removal of 5 bases from V and 7 bases from J, the junction contained 2 bases not matched to a gene. CDR3 in amino acids: CATSGTGEEQYF. CDR3 nucleotide sequence: TGTGCCACCAGTGGGACAGGGGAAGAGCAGTACTTC.

This clonotype was counted at least ten times. The CDR3 DNA reads as TGTGCCATCAGCGAGAGCTCTGGGGCCAACGTCCTGACTTTC. Encoded protein: CAISESSGANVLTF. The rearrangement links TRBV10-3 to TRBJ2-6; no clear D. With 6 bases removed from V and 0 bases from J, the gap between germline ends came to 6 bases. The V gene's germline CDR1 is ENHRY and CDR2 SYGVKD. CDR3 length equals 14 residues.

V is TRBV2 and J is TRBJ2-7; 12 bases agree with TRBD2. V shed 7 bases and J 4 bases; nucleotides not matched to a gene: 11. The CDR3 consists of 16 residues. The germline V gene has CDR1 SNHLY and CDR2 FYNNEI. The CDR3 loop is CASKRIWTSGTYEQYF. The CDR3 DNA reads TGTGCCAGCAAGAGGATCTGGACTAGCGGGACTTACGAGCAGTACTTC.

With respect to this clonotype: Compared with germline, one end of the junction differs, possibly owing to a read error. The chain joins TRBV7-3 to TRBJ2-5; 7 nucleotides match TRBD2. CDR1 and CDR2 (germline): SGHTA, FQGTGA. The CDR3 length is 15 residues. The CDR3 nucleotides read TGCGCCAGCAGCCAAGATACGGGGGAGGGGACTTCCCAGTACTTC. Protein sequence: CASSQDTGEGTSQYF.

This chain uses TRBV6-1 with TRBJ1-4; no firm D call. V lost 5 bases to trimming and J lost 8 bases, with 15 bases between them. CDR1 MNHNS and CDR2 SASEGT come from the germline V gene. The CDR3 has 14 amino acids. CDR3 amino acids: CASSYGGGVEKLFF. The CDR3 DNA reads TGTGCCAGCAGTTACGGAGGCGGTGTAGAAAAACTGTTTTTT.

A note on this clonotype: This clone may be a read error of a much larger clone one base away. Without the conserved terminal phenylalanine or tryptophan, this CDR3 likely stems from a read error. The chain recombines TRBV20-1 with TRBJ1-5; 9 bases are a match to TRBD1. The CDR3 length is 16 residues. The junction had 12 bases not matched to a gene; V was cut back by 4 bases and J by 5 bases. Germline-derived CDR1 and CDR2 are DFQATT and SNEGSKA (reference sequence). The CDR3 DNA reads TGCAGTGCTACGACCGGGACAGGGAGGTCTTATCAGCCCCAGCATTCT. Its translation: CSATTGTGRSYQPQHS.

The chain links TRBV10-3 to TRBJ1-1; no reliable D call. The CDR3 loop spans 13 amino acids. V lost 6 bases and J 3 bases, leaving 11 bases between the germline ends. CDR1 and CDR2 (germline): ENHRY, SYGVKD. The CDR3 here is CAIRPGLHTEAFF. The CDR3 nucleotides read TGTGCCATCAGGCCCGGGTTGCACACTGAAGCTTTCTTT.

The chain joins TRBV7-3 to TRBJ1-5, with a weak D call TRBD1 (6 bases). CDR3 length: 14 amino acids. Germline V gene data show CDR1 as SGHTA and CDR2 as FQGTGA. V lost 5 bases and J lost 3, with 11 bases in between. The CDR3 is CASSVRGDNQPQHF. CDR3 DNA sequence: TGTGCCAGCAGCGTAAGGGGGGACAATCAGCCCCAGCATTTT.

This chain links TRBV13 with TRBJ1-2; 7 nucleotides agree with TRBD1. This CDR3 spans 13 amino acids. Unmatched junction bases numbered 5, after V lost 3 bases and J lost 7 bases. Germline lookup yields CDR1 PRHDT and CDR2 FYEKMQ (reference sequence). DNA of the CDR3: TGTGCCAGCAGCTTTCGTACAGGGGTTGGCTACACCTTC. This gives the protein CASSFRTGVGYTF.

Many counts were recorded for this clonotype. The chain links TRBV20-1 to TRBJ2-5; 13 nucleotides agree with TRBD2. Germline V lookup: CDR1 DFQATT, CDR2 SNEGSKA (reference sequence). V trimming: 3 bases; J trimming: 7 bases; junction bases outside the gene matches: 8. This CDR3 has 15 residues. CDR3 coding DNA: TGCAGTGCTAGCGACCGACTAGCGGGGGGCCTGACCCAGTACTTC. It encodes CSASDRLAGGLTQYF.